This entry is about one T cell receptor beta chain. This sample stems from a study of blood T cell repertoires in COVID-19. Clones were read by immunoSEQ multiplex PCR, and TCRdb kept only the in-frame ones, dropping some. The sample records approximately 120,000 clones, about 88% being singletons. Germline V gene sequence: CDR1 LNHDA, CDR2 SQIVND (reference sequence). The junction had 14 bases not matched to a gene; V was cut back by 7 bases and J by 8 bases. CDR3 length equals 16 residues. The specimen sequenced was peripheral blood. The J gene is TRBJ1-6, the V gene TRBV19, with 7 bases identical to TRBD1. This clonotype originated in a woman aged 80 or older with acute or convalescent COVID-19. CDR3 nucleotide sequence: TGTGCCAGTAAAGAAACGACAGGGCTTCTCTATTCACCCCTCCACTTT. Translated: CASKETTGLLYSPLHF.